A single sample gave rise to the 3 T cell receptor beta chains below, sequenced in a study of neurological immune-mediated disorders (dated 2019 in TCRdb). Receptor libraries were prepared by 5' RACE. The sequencing machine was an Illumina HiSeq 2500. The public reads were reprocessed in TCRdb via fastp at Q25 and MiXCR, keeping in-frame beta chains. Identical CDR3 proteins give one entry, which carries the most common genes and DNA. The sample table records roughly 30,000 distinct CDR3 sequences; roughly a quarter of these occur just once. 25% to 30% of the sample belongs to the ten largest clones. Sequenced: CD4+ T cells from blood. The receptor set was obtained from a man aged 45-65 years with HTLV-1-associated myelopathy (HAM/TSP).

This clonotype was detected ten times or more. One end of the junction varies from germline; a read error may be responsible. This rearrangement joins TRBV6-2 or TRBV6-3 to TRBJ2-7; D might be TRBD1 (6 bases). The CDR3 runs to 12 residues. The germline V gene encodes CDR1 MNHEY and CDR2 SVGEGT. DNA for the CDR3: TGTGCCAGTTCGTTAATTGTGGGGACAAGTGCCTTC. This encodes CASSLIVGTSAF.

The V and J genes are TRBV20-1 and TRBJ2-7; D not certain. The CDR3 loop spans 12 amino acids. The V end lost 0 bases, the J end lost 6 bases, and 9 bases lay between the germline ends. Per germline, CDR1 DFQATT and CDR2 SNEGSKA (reference sequence). The CDR3 spells CSARESAIEQYF. In nucleotides, the CDR3 is TGCAGTGCTAGAGAGTCTGCGATCGAGCAGTACTTC.

In this sample, this clonotype turned up many times. The DNA of the CDR3 is TGTGCCAGCAGTTTTAATCTGGGCCAGTACTTC. Its protein product is CASSFNLGQYF. The V gene is TRBV7-2, the J gene TRBJ2-5, with unresolved D. Germline V gene lookup returns CDR1 SGHTA and CDR2 FQGNSA. The CDR3 loop spans 11 amino acids. The V end lost 6 bases, the J end lost 10 bases, and 12 bases lay between the germline ends. The variable domain in full, completed from reference TRBV7-2 and TRBJ2-5, reads GAGVSQSPSNKVTEKGKDVELRCDPISGHTALYWYRQSLGQGLEFLIYFQGNSAPDKSGLPSDRFSAERTGGSVSTLTIQRTQQEDSAVYLCASSFNLGQYFGPGTRLLVL.